This T cell receptor (beta chain) stems from a study of cytomegalovirus exposure and HLA in healthy donors. Profiling relied on immunoSEQ multiplex PCR, and the TCRdb table lists in-frame clones only, not all of them. The sample has roughly 130,000 clones; roughly nine tenths are singletons. CDR3 length: 17 residues. V dropped 3 bases and J dropped 4 bases, with 19 bases sitting between them. Germline V gene sequence: CDR1 MDHEN, CDR2 SYDVKM. The chain links TRBV28 to TRBJ1-5; D perhaps matches TRBD1 (6 bases). Sequenced sample: PBMCs. The source of this sequence is a woman younger than 35 in good health and CMV-seropositive. CDR3 residues: CASSLGGAVELNQPQHF. The CDR3 region has the DNA TGTGCCAGCAGTTTGGGGGGGGCGGTTGAACTGAATCAGCCCCAGCATTTT.